These T cell receptor beta chains were read from a single sample in a study of T cell responses to AZD1222 COVID-19 vaccine. TCRdb's copy holds only in-frame clones and misses some; the assay was immunoSEQ multiplex PCR. The sample yields about 160,000 clones, roughly nine tenths seen once. This specimen consisted of peripheral blood, obtained on day 0 of MenACWY control vaccination. The source of these receptors is an adult in good health. The CDR3 runs from the conserved cysteine through the conserved F or W. D genes are given only for firm matches. Only some rows state a clone size, as once, few, many or a class for expanded clones.

abundance,j_gene,v_gene,d_gene,CDR3nt,CDR3aa
-,TRBJ2-5,TRBV2,-,TGTGCCAGCAGTGCCGGGACGTTGGAGACCCAGTACTTC,CASSAGTLETQYF
-,TRBJ1-1,TRBV27,-,TGTGCCAGCAGTGCCAGGGTAATGAGGAACACTGAAGCTTTCTTT,CASSARVMRNTEAFF
-,TRBJ2-7,TRBV5-1,-,TGCGCCCCCCGCGAGCGGACGTCCTACGAGCAGTACTTC,CAPRERTSYEQYF
-,TRBJ1-1,TRBV10-2,TRBD1,TGCGCCAGCAGTTGGGACAGGGAGAGTGAAGCTTTCTTT,CASSWDRESEAFF
-,TRBJ2-5,TRBV30,-,TGTGCCTGGAGTGTCTTGGAGACCCAGTACTTC,CAWSVLETQYF
-,TRBJ2-2,TRBV30,-,TGTGCCTGGAGTGTAAAGGTCACCGGGGAGCTGTTTTTT,CAWSVKVTGELFF
-,TRBJ1-1,TRBV18,-,TGTGCCAGCTCACCATTGGGTCCCACTGAAGCTTTCTTT,CASSPLGPTEAFF
-,TRBJ1-5,TRBV2,-,TGTGCCAGCAGTGAATGGCGGGCTCAGCCCCAGCATTTT,CASSEWRAQPQHF
-,TRBJ2-3,TRBV24-1,TRBD2,TGTGCCACCAGTGGTCCAGCGGGAGGGCGTGTAACAGATACGCAGTATTTT,CATSGPAGGRVTDTQYF
-,TRBJ2-5,TRBV7-2,TRBD2,TGTGCCAGCAGCTTAGGTCTGGGGACTAGAAAAGAGACCCAGTACTTC,CASSLGLGTRKETQYF
-,TRBJ2-1,TRBV3-1/TRBV3-2,-,TGTGCCAGCAGCCAAGACGCAGGGTCTGAGGATGAGCAGTTCTTC,CASSQDAGSEDEQFF
once,TRBJ2-5,TRBV7-3,-,TGTGCCAGCAGCCCCGGGACAAGGGAGACCCAGTACTTC,CASSPGTRETQYF
-,TRBJ2-5,TRBV11-3,TRBD2,TGTGCCAGCAGCTTAGGACTAGCGGGGATCCAAGAGACCCAGTACTTC,CASSLGLAGIQETQYF
few,TRBJ1-5,TRBV27,-,TGTGCCAGCAGTTTATCGCCCGGGAATCAGCCCCAGCATTTT,CASSLSPGNQPQHF
-,TRBJ1-6,TRBV6-5,-,TGTGCCAACGGACGTTATAATTCACCCCTCCACTTT,CANGRYNSPLHF
once,TRBJ1-1,TRBV14,-,TGTGCCAGCAGCCGGACTTTGAACACTGAAGCTTTCTTT,CASSRTLNTEAFF
-,TRBJ1-5,TRBV19,-,TGTGCCAGTATCGGGGGGATCCATCAGCCCCAGCATTTT,CASIGGIHQPQHF
-,TRBJ1-6,TRBV6-2/TRBV6-3,-,TGTGCCAGCAGTTTCCAGCAGAATAATTCACCCCTCCACTTT,CASSFQQNNSPLHF
once,TRBJ2-7,TRBV4-1,TRBD2,TGCGCCAGCAGCCCCGTAGCGGGAGAAAGCTACGAGCAGTACTTC,CASSPVAGESYEQYF
-,TRBJ1-2,TRBV28,-,TGTGCCAGCAGTTCCACCGGCAGTTCTCCTTGGTATGGCTACACCTTC,CASSSTGSSPWYGYTF
-,TRBJ1-2,TRBV5-8,-,TGTGCCAGCAGCTTGGGCGACAGTCCAGACTATGGCTACACCTTC,CASSLGDSPDYGYTF
-,TRBJ1-1,TRBV19,TRBD1,TGTGCCAGTAGTGTACGGACAGGGAGGTCGAACACTGAAGCTTTCTTT,CASSVRTGRSNTEAFF
-,TRBJ2-7,TRBV14,-,TGTGCCAGCAGCCAAGATCGGTCGGGGATCAGGACCTACGAGCAGTACTTC,CASSQDRSGIRTYEQYF
-,TRBJ2-4,TRBV7-2,-,TGTGCCAGCAGCAACCCTCCCGCCAAAAACATTCAGTACTTC,CASSNPPAKNIQYF
-,TRBJ2-1,TRBV12-1,-,TGTGCCAGCAGCACTCGTAATGAGCAGTTCTTC,CASSTRNEQFF
-,TRBJ1-1,TRBV12-3/TRBV12-4,-,TGTGCCAGCAGTTTTTCCTTCGGGATTGAAGCTTTCTTT,CASSFSFGIEAFF
-,TRBJ1-2,TRBV19,-,TGTGCCAGTAACCCGGCCCCCGGTACGTCTGGCTACACCTTC,CASNPAPGTSGYTF
-,TRBJ2-1,TRBV2,TRBD2,TGTGCCAGCAGTGAATCGGGACTAACCTACAATGAGCAGTTCTTC,CASSESGLTYNEQFF
-,TRBJ2-2,TRBV15,TRBD1,TGTGCCACCAGCAGAGAATTGCCGCTGACAGGGGGCGTTCGGGACACCGGGGAGCTGTTTTTT,CATSRELPLTGGVRDTGELFF
-,TRBJ2-1,TRBV11-2,TRBD2,TGTGCCAGCAGCTTAGAGCGGGAGCTACAGTTCTTC,CASSLERELQFF
-,TRBJ2-5,TRBV7-2,-,TGTGCCAGCAGCTTAGTGACAGGTCAAGAGACCCAGTACTTC,CASSLVTGQETQYF
-,TRBJ2-1,TRBV7-3,TRBD2,TGTGCCAGCAGCCCAGCGGGAGGGCCCTCGAATGAGCAGTTCTTC,CASSPAGGPSNEQFF
-,TRBJ1-1,TRBV12-3/TRBV12-4,-,TGTGCCAGCAGTTTAAAAGGGAACACTGAAGCTTTCTTT,CASSLKGNTEAFF
once,TRBJ1-5,TRBV19,-,TGTGCCAGTAGTGCAATCCCGGACGGCTATAGCAATCAGCCCCAGCATTTT,CASSAIPDGYSNQPQHF
-,TRBJ1-2,TRBV9,-,TGTGCCAGCAGCGTAGCGGGGGGAGGCTATGGCTACACCTTC,CASSVAGGGYGYTF
-,TRBJ1-1,TRBV6-2/TRBV6-3,TRBD1,TGTGCCAGCAGTGGCCAGTTTGGGACAGGAGCAATAGGAGCTTTCTTT,CASSGQFGTGAIGAFF
-,TRBJ1-2,TRBV19,-,TGTGCCAGTAGTATTAGGGCATACGGCTACACCTTC,CASSIRAYGYTF
-,TRBJ2-3,TRBV19,TRBD2,TGTGCCAGTAGTGGCCTAGCGGGAGGTACAGATACGCAGTATTTT,CASSGLAGGTDTQYF
-,TRBJ1-3,TRBV7-9,-,TGTGCCAGCAGTTTTATCAGGGGCGGGGACACCATATATTTT,CASSFIRGGDTIYF
once,TRBJ1-1,TRBV3-1/TRBV3-2,-,TGTGCCAGCAGCCAAGGGGTTGGGACACCTAAGTCTGAAGCTTTCTTT,CASSQGVGTPKSEAFF